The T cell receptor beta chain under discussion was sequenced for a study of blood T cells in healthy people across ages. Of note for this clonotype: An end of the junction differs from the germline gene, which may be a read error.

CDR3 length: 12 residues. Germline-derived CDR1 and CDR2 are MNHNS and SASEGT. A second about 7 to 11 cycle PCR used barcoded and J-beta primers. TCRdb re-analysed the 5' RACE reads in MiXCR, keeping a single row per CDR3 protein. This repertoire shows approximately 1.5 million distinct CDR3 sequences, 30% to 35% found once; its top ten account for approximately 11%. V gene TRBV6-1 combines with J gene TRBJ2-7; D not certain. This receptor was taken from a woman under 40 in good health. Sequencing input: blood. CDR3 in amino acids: CAGSERRNEQYF. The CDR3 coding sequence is TGTGCCGGCAGTGAACGAAGGAACGAGCAGTACTTC.